Each of the 21 T cell receptor beta chains below was sequenced from the same sample in a study of blood T cell repertoires in COVID-19. The table came from immunoSEQ multiplex PCR; TCRdb's copy has only in-frame clones and leaves some out. The sample has 250,000 or so clones; around nine tenths are singletons. Sequencing was performed on PBMCs or T cells enriched from blood (not recorded which). These TCRs come from a woman under 30 who had recovered from COVID-19.

Comment on this clone: Other nucleotide sequences in the sample specify the same CDR3. The rearrangement joins TRBV28 to TRBJ1-5; D unresolved. CDR3 size: 13 residues. CDR1 is MDHEN and CDR2 is SYDVKM in the germline V gene. Trimming removed 4 bases from V and 2 bases from J, with 6 bases in between. The CDR3 sequence: CASSSSGNQPQHF. The CDR3 nucleotides are TGTGCCAGCAGTTCTTCAGGCAATCAGCCCCAGCATTTT.

The chain links TRBV10-2 to TRBJ1-4; 7 bases fit TRBD1. J lost 5 bases, V lost 3 bases, and 6 bases had no gene match. CDR1 and CDR2 (germline): WSHSY, SAAADI. The CDR3 extends over 15 amino acids. The CDR3 here is CASSDDRETNEKLFF. The CDR3 DNA reads as TGCGCCAGCAGTGACGACAGGGAAACGAATGAAAAACTGTTTTTT.

This clone was observed once. This rearrangement joins TRBV12-5 to TRBJ2-1; D remains unclear. V lost 2 bases to trimming and J lost 9 bases, with 8 bases between them. Germline V gene lookup returns CDR1 LGHNT and CDR2 FRNRAP. The CDR3 totals 12 residues. CDR3 sequence reads: CASGLLVSEQFF. CDR3 in DNA: TGTGCTAGTGGTTTGTTGGTTAGTGAGCAGTTCTTC.

V usage is TRBV5-5 and J usage is TRBJ2-2; TRBD1 matches 7 bases. V trimming: 1 base; J trimming: 6 bases; junction bases outside the gene matches: 6. CDR1 is SGHKS, CDR2 YYEKEE, per germline (reference sequence). The CDR3 has 15 amino acids. CDR3 sequence: CASSLRVTGAGELFF. The DNA for the CDR3 is TGTGCCAGCAGCTTGAGGGTCACAGGGGCCGGGGAGCTGTTTTTT.

The chain employs TRBV2 and TRBJ1-4, with 10 bases that match TRBD1. The ends lost 7 bases at V and 10 bases at J; junction bases unmatched: 9. There are 14 residues in the CDR3. Per the germline V gene, CDR1 is SNHLY and CDR2 is FYNNEI. CDR3 region: CASIDRGRPSKLFF. The CDR3 DNA reads TGTGCCAGCATTGACAGGGGGCGTCCATCAAAACTGTTTTTT.

As DNA, the CDR3 is TGTGCCAGCAGCCCCCCGGTGATGGGGAGCTATGCAGCTTTCTTT. Translating gives CASSPPVMGSYAAFF. The chain uses TRBV28 and TRBJ1-1; D not certain. The ends were cut back, 6 bases at V and 10 bases at J, with 24 bases in the middle. CDR3 length equals 15 residues. Germline V gives CDR1 MDHEN, CDR2 SYDVKM.

J is TRBJ2-3 and V is TRBV11-3; 12 positions match TRBD2. With 1 base clipped from V and 1 base from J, the junction kept 6 bases outside the gene matches. This CDR3 is built from 18 residues. Germline V CDR1 and CDR2: SGHNT, YENEEA. The CDR3 reads CASSLGILAGGGTDTQYF. In DNA, the CDR3 is TGTGCCAGCAGCTTAGGGATCCTAGCGGGGGGGGGCACAGATACGCAGTATTTT.

J is TRBJ2-5 and V is TRBV28; maybe TRBD2 (5 bases). Germline CDR1 is MDHEN and CDR2 is SYDVKM. The CDR3 consists of 15 residues. V dropped 5 bases and J dropped 7 bases, with 20 bases sitting between them. CDR3 loop: CASSPPPGSRGTQYF. The CDR3 nucleotides are TGTGCCAGCAGTCCCCCCCCTGGCAGCCGGGGGACCCAGTACTTC.

V and J are TRBV3-1 (or the pseudogene TRBV3-2) and TRBJ2-7, with 9 bases matching TRBD1. With 6 bases clipped from V and 8 bases from J, the junction kept 11 bases outside the gene matches. Germline loops: CDR1 LGHDT, CDR2 YNNKEL (reference sequence). The CDR3 sequence is 14 residues long. The CDR3 bases are TGTGCCAGCAGATCGGGACAGGGCCGGAGTCAGCAGTACTTC. Translation: CASRSGQGRSQQYF.

The rearrangement uses TRBV29-1 and TRBJ1-1, with TRBD1 matching over 7 bases. Germline-derived CDR1 and CDR2 are SQVTM and ANQGSEA. The CDR3 runs to 12 residues. The trim removed 5 bases at V and 6 bases at J, leaving 6 bases unmatched. CDR3 sequence reads: CSVTQGFAEAFF. In DNA form, the CDR3 reads TGCAGCGTTACACAGGGGTTCGCTGAAGCTTTCTTT.

The chain uses TRBV12-3 or TRBV12-4 and TRBJ2-7; the D is unclear. This CDR3 is built from 12 residues. V shed 5 bases and J shed 5 bases, with 10 bases lying between them. The CDR3 DNA reads as TGTGCCAGCAGTCCCCTCTTAGACGAGCAGTACTTC. This translates into CASSPLLDEQYF.

The V and J genes are TRBV4-3 and TRBJ1-2; D may be TRBD1 (5 bases). The V gene lost 2 bases and the J gene lost 7 bases, with 23 bases spanning the gap. The germline CDR1 and CDR2 sequences are LGHNA and YSLEER. The CDR3 length is 17 residues. CDR3 sequence (DNA): TGCGCCAGCAGCCAATCGGAGGCGGGGGTTCGTGCCTTTGGCTACACCTTC. This sequence encodes CASSQSEAGVRAFGYTF.

CDR3 coding DNA: TGTGCCAGCAGCTTCGGGGGACAGGGGAACACTGAAGCTTTCTTT. Translation: CASSFGGQGNTEAFF. The V call is TRBV7-2, the J call TRBJ1-1; 9 nucleotides match TRBD1. This CDR3 has 15 amino acids. Per the germline V gene, CDR1 is SGHTA and CDR2 is FQGNSA. The junction had 3 bases not matched to a gene; V was cut back by 3 bases and J by 1 base.

The V call is TRBV7-8, the J call TRBJ2-5, with 8 bases lining up with TRBD2. This CDR3 spans 15 amino acids. Unmatched junction bases numbered 6, after V lost 1 base and J lost 5 bases. Germline CDR1 is SGHVS and CDR2 is FQNEAQ. The CDR3 loop is CASSLGGVAGETQYF. CDR3 nucleotide sequence: TGTGCCAGCAGCTTAGGCGGGGTAGCGGGGGAGACCCAGTACTTC.

The J gene is TRBJ2-2, the V gene TRBV28; 15 bases are shared with TRBD2. The J segment lost 2 bases and the V segment lost 2 bases, leaving 6 bases of the junction unmatched. This CDR3 region has 19 residues. Germline V gene sequence: CDR1 MDHEN, CDR2 SYDVKM. The CDR3 protein is CASSLRGLAGGGNTGELFF. The CDR3 DNA reads as TGTGCCAGCAGTTTAAGAGGACTAGCGGGAGGGGGAAACACCGGGGAGCTGTTTTTT.

The sample holds one count of this clone. A junction boundary mismatches the germline segment, possibly from a read error. The chain employs TRBV27 and TRBJ2-5; D may be TRBD2 (5 bases). The CDR3 loop spans 15 amino acids. Germline lookup yields CDR1 MNHEY and CDR2 SMNVEV (reference sequence). The CDR3 DNA is TGTGCCAGCAGTTTACGGCTAGGCGCTTGGGAGACCCAATACTTC. This sequence encodes CASSLRLGAWETQYF.

In this sample, this clone turned up once. J is TRBJ1-6 and V is TRBV3-1 (or the pseudogene TRBV3-2); 7 positions match TRBD1. The CDR3 contains 14 residues. J lost 7 bases, V lost 2 bases, and 2 bases had no gene match. The V gene's germline CDR1 is LGHDT and CDR2 YNNKEL (reference sequence). DNA for the CDR3: TGTGCCAGCAGCCAAACAGGGGCCAATTCACCCCTCCACTTT. The encoded protein is CASSQTGANSPLHF.

The V call is TRBV7-8, the J call TRBJ1-5; maybe TRBD1 (5 bases). The CDR3 is made up of 14 amino acids. The germline V gene has CDR1 SGHVS and CDR2 FQNEAQ. The V and J ends lost 2 bases and 5 bases respectively, with 10 bases between them. The CDR3 coding sequence is TGTGCCAGCAGCTTACAGGGTGTTCATCAGCCCCAGCATTTT. Translated, it gives CASSLQGVHQPQHF.

This chain's CDR3 is CASSQDAVRSTDTQYF. As DNA, the CDR3 is TGCGCCAGCAGCCAAGATGCGGTGCGAAGCACAGATACGCAGTATTTT. This chain joins TRBV4-1 and TRBJ2-3; D unclear. CDR3 length equals 16 residues. V was pared by 0 bases and J by 0 bases, with 10 bases between. Per germline, CDR1 MGHRA and CDR2 YSYEKL.

V is TRBV6-5 and J is TRBJ1-2; 9 bases match TRBD1. CDR1 and CDR2 (germline): MNHEY, SVGAGI. Trimming cost V 6 bases and J 8 bases; bases outside gene matches: 13. The CDR3 loop spans 15 amino acids. In DNA form, the CDR3 reads TGTGCCAGCAGGCCGATTGCCGGGACAGGGTCCGGCTACACCTTC. Translating gives CASRPIAGTGSGYTF.

The chain is built from TRBV30 and TRBJ2-3, with 10 nucleotides matching TRBD2. The CDR3 loop spans 15 amino acids. With 0 bases clipped from V and 4 bases from J, the junction kept 4 bases outside the gene matches. CDR1 and CDR2 (germline): GTSNPN, SVGIG (reference sequence). CDR3: CAWSVSLAGADTQYF. The CDR3 nucleotides are TGTGCCTGGAGTGTAAGCCTAGCGGGAGCAGATACGCAGTATTTT. Together with reference TRBV30 and TRBJ2-3, the CDR3 gives the full variable domain: SQTIHQWPATLVQPVGSPLSLECTVEGTSNPNLYWYRQAAGRGLQLLFYSVGIGQISSEVPQNLSASRPQDRQFILSSKKLLLSDSGFYLCAWSVSLAGADTQYFGPGTRLTVL.